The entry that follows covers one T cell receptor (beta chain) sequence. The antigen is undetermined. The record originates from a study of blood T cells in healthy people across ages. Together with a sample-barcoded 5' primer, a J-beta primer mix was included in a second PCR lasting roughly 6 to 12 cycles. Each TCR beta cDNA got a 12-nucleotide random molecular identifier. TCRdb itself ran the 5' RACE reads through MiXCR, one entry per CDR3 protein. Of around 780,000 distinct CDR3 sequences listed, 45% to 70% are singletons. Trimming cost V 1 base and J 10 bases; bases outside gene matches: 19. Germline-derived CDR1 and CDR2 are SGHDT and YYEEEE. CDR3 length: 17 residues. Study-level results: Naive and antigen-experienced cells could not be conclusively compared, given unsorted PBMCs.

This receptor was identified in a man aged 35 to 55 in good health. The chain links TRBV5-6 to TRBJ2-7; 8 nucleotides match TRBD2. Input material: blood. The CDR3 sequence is CASSLSLAGGPSMAQYF. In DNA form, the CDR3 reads TGTGCCAGCAGCTTGAGCCTAGCGGGTGGGCCGTCCATGGCCCAGTACTTC.